This record concerns one T cell receptor beta chain sequence. Its antigen is as yet unknown. The junction shows a germline mismatch at one end, possibly a read error. The data were obtained in a study of molecular identifiers for immune sequencing clone quantification. Based on a CD8+CD4-CCR7+CD45RA+ profile, naive CD8 T cells were sorted. This CDR3 contains 15 residues. In germline, CDR1 is SQVTM, CDR2 ANQGSEA. TCRdb re-derived calls from the PCR reads in MiXCR, one entry per CDR3 protein. The sample lists a few hundred thousand distinct CDR3 sequences, approximately 25% seen once, with around 0.79% in the top ten. Whole-study results and caveats: Jurkat TCR RNA spiked in from one cell (amid more than 850,000 naive cells) was reportedly detectable.

The J gene is TRBJ1-3, the V gene TRBV29-1; D uncertain. The sample consisted of naive CD8+ T cells from blood, with Jurkat cell RNA spiked in. Subset in this sample: FACS-sorted CD8+CD4-CCR7+CD45RA+ naive T cells. The clonotype was recovered from a human donor in good health. Some libraries in this study had Jurkat cell RNA spiked in. The CDR3 coding sequence is TGCAGCGTAGAAGAATACGGAAATTCTGGAAACACCATATATTTT. Translation gives CSVEEYGNSGNTIYF.